The present T cell receptor (beta chain) was sequenced within a study of T-cell memory formation after mild COVID-19. The study's findings and limits: Confirmation was lacking for SARS-CoV-2 specificity of second-wave clones that peaked on day 37. CD4/CD8 balance held among clones contracting day 15 to 85, and later expanders leaned CD4+. Pre-infection memory already had some responding clones, implying cross-reactive memory joined.

Remarks on this clonotype: Its specificity is unknown.

TCRdb analysed the 5' RACE reads with MiXCR anew, one entry per CDR3 protein. Among 300,000 to 350,000 distinct CDR3 sequences, approximately 19% were seen once, and the ten largest hold roughly 21%. The ends were cut back, 0 bases at V and 6 bases at J, with 9 bases in the middle. The CDR3 runs to 14 residues. Germline assignment: CDR1 SGHKS and CDR2 YYEKEE (reference sequence). This clonotype was sampled from a man aged 18-30 years who had mild COVID-19 (a few samples of this study predate the infection). Cell type and time point are not known. This rearrangement joins TRBV5-5 to TRBJ2-2; perhaps TRBD1 as D (6 bases). Sequenced: PBMCs or a T cell subset sorted from them (not recorded which). The CDR3 loop reads CASSLAGHPGELFF. The CDR3, as DNA: TGTGCCAGCAGCTTGGCGGGACATCCCGGGGAGCTGTTTTTT.